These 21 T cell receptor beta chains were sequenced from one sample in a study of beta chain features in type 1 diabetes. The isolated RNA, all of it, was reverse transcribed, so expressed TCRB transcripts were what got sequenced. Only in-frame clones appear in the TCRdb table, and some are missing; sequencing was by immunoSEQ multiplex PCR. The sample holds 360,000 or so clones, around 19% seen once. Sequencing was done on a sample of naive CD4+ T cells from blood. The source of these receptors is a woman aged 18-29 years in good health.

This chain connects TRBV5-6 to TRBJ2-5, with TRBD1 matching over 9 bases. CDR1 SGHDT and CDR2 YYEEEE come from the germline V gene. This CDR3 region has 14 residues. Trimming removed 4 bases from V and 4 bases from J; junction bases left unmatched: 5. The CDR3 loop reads CASSRQGVGETQYF. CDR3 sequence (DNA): TGTGCCAGCAGCCGACAGGGGGTTGGAGAGACCCAGTACTTC. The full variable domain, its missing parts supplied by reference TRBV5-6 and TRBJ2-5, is DAGVTQSPTHLIKTRGQQVTLRCSPKSGHDTVSWYQQALGQGPQFIFQYYEEEERQRGNFPDRFSGHQFPNYSSELNVNALLLGDSALYLCASSRQGVGETQYFGPGTRLLVL.

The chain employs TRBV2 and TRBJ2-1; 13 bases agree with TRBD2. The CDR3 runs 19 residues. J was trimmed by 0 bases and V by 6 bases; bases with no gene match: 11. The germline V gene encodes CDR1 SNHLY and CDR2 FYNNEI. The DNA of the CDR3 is TGTGCCAGCAGCCCTCCCGGGACTAGCGGGGCGAGCTCCTACAATGAGCAGTTCTTC. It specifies CASSPPGTSGASSYNEQFF.

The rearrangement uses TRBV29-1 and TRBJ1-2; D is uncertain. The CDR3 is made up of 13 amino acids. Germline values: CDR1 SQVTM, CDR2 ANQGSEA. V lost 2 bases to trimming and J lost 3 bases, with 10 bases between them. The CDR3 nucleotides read TGCAGCGTTGAATATCGGGGTTACTATGGCTACACCTTC. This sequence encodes CSVEYRGYYGYTF.

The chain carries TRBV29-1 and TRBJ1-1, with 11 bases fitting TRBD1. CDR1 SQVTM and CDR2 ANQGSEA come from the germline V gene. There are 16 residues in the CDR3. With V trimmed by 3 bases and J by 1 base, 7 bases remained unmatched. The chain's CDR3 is CSVDMGQGVGNTEAFF. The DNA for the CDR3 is TGCAGCGTTGATATGGGACAGGGGGTCGGGAACACTGAAGCTTTCTTT.

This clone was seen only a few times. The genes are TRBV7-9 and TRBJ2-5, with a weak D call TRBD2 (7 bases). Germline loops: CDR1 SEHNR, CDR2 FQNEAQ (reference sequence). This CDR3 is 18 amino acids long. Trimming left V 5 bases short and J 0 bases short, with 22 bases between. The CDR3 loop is CASSPRAGASVYQETQYF. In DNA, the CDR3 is TGTGCCAGCAGCCCTAGGGCGGGGGCTAGCGTGTACCAAGAGACCCAGTACTTC.

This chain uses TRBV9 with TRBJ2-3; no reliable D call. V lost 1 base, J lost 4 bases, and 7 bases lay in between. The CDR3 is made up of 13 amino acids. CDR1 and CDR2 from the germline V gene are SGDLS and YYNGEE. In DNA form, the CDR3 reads TGTGCCAGCAGCGTAATAATTTCAGATACGCAGTATTTT. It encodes CASSVIISDTQYF.

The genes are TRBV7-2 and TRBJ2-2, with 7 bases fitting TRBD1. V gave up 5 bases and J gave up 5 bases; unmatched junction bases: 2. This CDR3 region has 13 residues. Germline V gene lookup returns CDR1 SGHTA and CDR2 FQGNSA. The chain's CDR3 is CASSLTGTGELFF. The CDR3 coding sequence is TGTGCCAGCAGCCTGACAGGGACCGGGGAGCTGTTTTTT.

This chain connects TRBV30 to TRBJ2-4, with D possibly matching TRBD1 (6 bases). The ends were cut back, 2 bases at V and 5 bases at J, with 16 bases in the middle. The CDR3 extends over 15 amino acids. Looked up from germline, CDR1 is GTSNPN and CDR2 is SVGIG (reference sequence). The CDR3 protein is CAWSPLGQGQNIQYF. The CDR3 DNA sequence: TGTGCCTGGAGTCCCCTTGGGCAGGGGCAAAACATTCAGTACTTC.

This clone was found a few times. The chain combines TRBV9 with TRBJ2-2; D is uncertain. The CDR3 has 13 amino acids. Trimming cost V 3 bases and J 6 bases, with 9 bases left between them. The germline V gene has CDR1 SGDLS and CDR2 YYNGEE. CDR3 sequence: CASSESSAGELFF. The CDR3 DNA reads TGTGCCAGCAGCGAGTCCAGCGCCGGGGAGCTGTTTTTT.

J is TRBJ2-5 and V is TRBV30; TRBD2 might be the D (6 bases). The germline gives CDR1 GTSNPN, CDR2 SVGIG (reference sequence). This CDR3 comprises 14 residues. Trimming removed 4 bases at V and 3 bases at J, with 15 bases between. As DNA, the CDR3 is TGTGCCTGGAACAGCGGGTCTGGAGAAGAGACCCAGTACTTC. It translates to CAWNSGSGEETQYF.

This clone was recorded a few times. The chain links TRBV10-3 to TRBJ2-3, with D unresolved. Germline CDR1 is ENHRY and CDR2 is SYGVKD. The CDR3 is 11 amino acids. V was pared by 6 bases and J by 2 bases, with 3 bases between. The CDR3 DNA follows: TGTGCCATCAGCAACACAGATACGCAGTATTTT. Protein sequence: CAISNTDTQYF.

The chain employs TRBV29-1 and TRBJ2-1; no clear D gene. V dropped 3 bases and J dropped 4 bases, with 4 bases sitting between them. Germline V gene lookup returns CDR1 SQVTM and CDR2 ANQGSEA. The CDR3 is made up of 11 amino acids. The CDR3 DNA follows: TGCAGCGTTGACCAGTACAATGAGCAGTTCTTC. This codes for CSVDQYNEQFF.

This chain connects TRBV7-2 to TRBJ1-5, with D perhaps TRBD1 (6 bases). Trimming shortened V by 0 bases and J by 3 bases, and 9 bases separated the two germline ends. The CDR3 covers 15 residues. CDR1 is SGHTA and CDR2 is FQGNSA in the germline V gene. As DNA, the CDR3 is TGTGCCAGCAGCTTAGCACAGGGACACAATCAGCCCCAGCATTTT. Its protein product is CASSLAQGHNQPQHF.

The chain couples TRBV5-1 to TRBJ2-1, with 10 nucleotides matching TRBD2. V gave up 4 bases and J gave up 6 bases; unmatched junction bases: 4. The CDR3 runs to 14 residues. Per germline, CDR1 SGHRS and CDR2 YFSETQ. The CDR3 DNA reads TGCGCCAGCAGCGTAGCGGGAGGAACCAATGAGCAGTTCTTC. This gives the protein CASSVAGGTNEQFF.

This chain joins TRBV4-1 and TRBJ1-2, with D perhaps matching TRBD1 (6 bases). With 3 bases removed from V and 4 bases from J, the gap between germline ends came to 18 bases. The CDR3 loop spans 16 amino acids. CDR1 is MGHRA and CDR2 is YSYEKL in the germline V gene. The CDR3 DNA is TGCGCCAGCAGCCATTTTACAGGGCCCCTCCCCTATGGCTACACCTTC. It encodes CASSHFTGPLPYGYTF.

CDR3 sequence: CASSESPGGRDTEAFF. CDR3 coding DNA: TGTGCCAGCAGTGAATCCCCAGGGGGCAGGGACACTGAAGCTTTCTTT. The J gene is TRBJ1-1, the V gene TRBV25-1; 8 bases fit TRBD1. Germline CDR1 is MGHDK and CDR2 is SYGVNS. CDR3 length equals 16 residues. Unmatched junction bases numbered 7, after V lost 1 base and J lost 3 bases.

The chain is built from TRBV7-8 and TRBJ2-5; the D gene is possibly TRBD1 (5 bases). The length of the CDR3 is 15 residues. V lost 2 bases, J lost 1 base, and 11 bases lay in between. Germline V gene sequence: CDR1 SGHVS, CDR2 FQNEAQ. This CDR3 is CASSLPWQGQETQYF. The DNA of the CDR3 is TGTGCCAGCAGCTTACCATGGCAGGGCCAAGAGACCCAGTACTTC.

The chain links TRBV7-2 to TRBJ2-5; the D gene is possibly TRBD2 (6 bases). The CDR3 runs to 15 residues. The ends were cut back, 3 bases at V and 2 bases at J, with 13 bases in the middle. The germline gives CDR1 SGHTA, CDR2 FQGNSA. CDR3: CASSFRSGLQETQYF. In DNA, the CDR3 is TGTGCCAGCAGCTTCCGGAGCGGGCTACAAGAGACCCAGTACTTC.

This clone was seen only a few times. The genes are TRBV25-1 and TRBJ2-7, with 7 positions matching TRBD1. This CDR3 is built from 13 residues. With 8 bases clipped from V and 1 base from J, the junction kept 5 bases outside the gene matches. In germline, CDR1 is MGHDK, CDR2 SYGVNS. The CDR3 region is CASGTVTSYEQYF. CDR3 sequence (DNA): TGTGCCAGCGGGACAGTCACATCCTACGAGCAGTACTTC.

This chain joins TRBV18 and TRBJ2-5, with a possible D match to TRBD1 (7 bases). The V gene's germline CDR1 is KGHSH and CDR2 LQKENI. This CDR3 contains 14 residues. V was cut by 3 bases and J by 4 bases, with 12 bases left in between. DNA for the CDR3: TGTGCCAGCTCACCGAATCAGGGGGGAGAGACCCAGTACTTC. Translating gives CASSPNQGGETQYF.

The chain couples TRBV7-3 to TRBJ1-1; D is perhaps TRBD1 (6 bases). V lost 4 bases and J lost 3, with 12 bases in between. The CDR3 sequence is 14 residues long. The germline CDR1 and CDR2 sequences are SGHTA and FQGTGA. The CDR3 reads CASSSGKGDTEAFF. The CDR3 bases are TGTGCCAGCAGCTCCGGTAAGGGGGACACTGAAGCTTTCTTT.